A selection of T cell receptor beta chains follows, all from one sample in a study of blood T cell repertoires in COVID-19. TCRdb keeps only in-frame clones here, not all; method: immunoSEQ multiplex PCR. The data contain about 150,000 clones, around 79% of them singletons. The sample comprised peripheral blood. The receptors originated from a man aged 80 or over with acute or convalescent COVID-19. The CDR3 runs from the conserved cysteine through the conserved F or W. Each record gives: J gene, clone size, V gene, D gene, CDR3 protein, CDR3 DNA. The D gene is left open where the match is weak. A clone size is listed for some rows: how often the clone was seen (once, few, many), or a class if it is expanded.

j_gene: TRBJ1-1
abundance: NA
v_gene: TRBV14
d_gene: TRBD1
CDR3aa: CASSQDPVGQGTYTEAFF
CDR3nt: TGTGCCAGCAGCCAAGATCCTGTAGGACAGGGGACGTACACTGAAGCTTTCTTT

j_gene: TRBJ1-2
abundance: NA
v_gene: TRBV10-3
d_gene: NA
CDR3aa: CAISGDSYGYTF
CDR3nt: TGTGCCATCAGTGGCGACAGCTATGGCTACACCTTC

j_gene: TRBJ1-2
abundance: many
v_gene: TRBV5-1
d_gene: TRBD1
CDR3aa: CASSLAWGQGQSYTF
CDR3nt: TGCGCCAGCAGCTTGGCTTGGGGACAGGGGCAAAGCTACACCTTC

j_gene: TRBJ2-1
abundance: NA
v_gene: TRBV7-2
d_gene: NA
CDR3aa: CASSLGLPPNNEQFF
CDR3nt: TGTGCCAGCAGCTTAGGACTTCCCCCCAACAATGAGCAGTTCTTC

j_gene: TRBJ1-2
abundance: NA
v_gene: TRBV21-1
d_gene: NA
CDR3aa: CASSFGQGLGTANYGYTF
CDR3nt: TGTGCCAGCAGCTTCGGACAGGGTCTGGGGACCGCTAACTATGGCTACACCTTC

j_gene: TRBJ1-1
abundance: few
v_gene: TRBV10-2
d_gene: TRBD1
CDR3aa: CASNQQGALTEAFF
CDR3nt: TGCGCCAGCAATCAACAGGGGGCGCTTACTGAAGCTTTCTTT

j_gene: TRBJ1-6
abundance: few
v_gene: TRBV5-4
d_gene: NA
CDR3aa: CASSLDSSSPLHF
CDR3nt: TGTGCCAGCAGCTTGGACTCTTCTTCACCCCTCCACTTT

j_gene: TRBJ2-1
abundance: NA
v_gene: TRBV6-5
d_gene: NA
CDR3aa: CASSYSLGLGGNEQFF
CDR3nt: TGTGCCAGCAGTTACTCGTTAGGCCTTGGCGGCAATGAGCAGTTCTTC

j_gene: TRBJ2-2
abundance: NA
v_gene: TRBV7-3
d_gene: NA
CDR3aa: CASSLRGTTKGIAGELFF
CDR3nt: TGTGCCAGCAGCCTTAGAGGGACAACAAAGGGGATCGCCGGGGAGCTGTTTTTT

j_gene: TRBJ2-3
abundance: few
v_gene: TRBV9
d_gene: TRBD2
CDR3aa: CASSVEGSGGPDTQYF
CDR3nt: TGTGCCAGCAGCGTAGAAGGGAGCGGGGGGCCGGATACGCAGTATTTT

j_gene: TRBJ2-1
abundance: few
v_gene: TRBV11-3
d_gene: TRBD2
CDR3aa: CASSLDMEGLAGMNEQFF
CDR3nt: TGTGCCAGCAGCTTAGATATGGAGGGACTAGCGGGGATGAATGAGCAGTTCTTC

j_gene: TRBJ2-3
abundance: NA
v_gene: TRBV2
d_gene: TRBD1
CDR3aa: CASGTDTFSTDTQYF
CDR3nt: TGTGCCAGTGGGACAGATACTTTTAGCACAGATACGCAGTATTTT

j_gene: TRBJ2-5
abundance: NA
v_gene: TRBV6-6
d_gene: TRBD1
CDR3aa: CASSLDRGLRETQYF
CDR3nt: TGTGCCAGCAGTCTCGACAGGGGGCTTCGCGAGACCCAGTACTTC

j_gene: TRBJ1-5
abundance: few
v_gene: TRBV28
d_gene: NA
CDR3aa: CASSQWVQSNQPQHF
CDR3nt: TGTGCCAGCAGCCAATGGGTACAGAGCAATCAGCCCCAGCATTTT

j_gene: TRBJ2-3
abundance: NA
v_gene: TRBV5-4
d_gene: TRBD2
CDR3aa: CASSLGFSGGRLDTQYF
CDR3nt: TGTGCCAGCAGCTTGGGTTTTAGCGGGGGGCGTTTAGATACGCAGTATTTT

j_gene: TRBJ1-2
abundance: NA
v_gene: TRBV12-3/TRBV12-4
d_gene: NA
CDR3aa: CASIQGTNYGYTF
CDR3nt: TGTGCCAGCATTCAGGGGACTAACTATGGCTACACCTTC

j_gene: TRBJ2-5
abundance: once
v_gene: TRBV11-3
d_gene: TRBD1
CDR3aa: CASSSRTGWRETQYF
CDR3nt: TGTGCCAGCAGCTCCCGGACAGGGTGGAGAGAGACCCAGTACTTC

j_gene: TRBJ1-6
abundance: NA
v_gene: TRBV3-1/TRBV3-2
d_gene: NA
CDR3aa: CASSRGIRSPLHF
CDR3nt: TGTGCCAGCAGTAGGGGTATACGATCACCCCTCCACTTT

j_gene: TRBJ1-1
abundance: NA
v_gene: TRBV2
d_gene: NA
CDR3aa: CASGRGGTEAFF
CDR3nt: TGTGCCAGCGGGCGGGGGGGGACTGAAGCTTTCTTT

j_gene: TRBJ2-7
abundance: NA
v_gene: TRBV6-2/TRBV6-3
d_gene: TRBD1
CDR3aa: CASSPGQGLSEQYF
CDR3nt: TGTGCCAGCAGCCCGGGACAGGGGTTGTCCGAGCAGTACTTC

j_gene: TRBJ1-5
abundance: few
v_gene: TRBV6-5
d_gene: TRBD1
CDR3aa: CASSYTGDQPQHF
CDR3nt: TGTGCCAGCAGTTATACAGGGGATCAGCCCCAGCATTTT

j_gene: TRBJ1-1
abundance: NA
v_gene: TRBV3-1/TRBV3-2
d_gene: TRBD1
CDR3aa: CASSQDRGHLPTTEAFF
CDR3nt: TGTGCCAGCAGCCAAGATAGGGGGCACCTCCCTACGACTGAAGCTTTCTTT

j_gene: TRBJ2-7
abundance: NA
v_gene: TRBV19
d_gene: NA
CDR3aa: CASSVEGPYEQYF
CDR3nt: TGTGCCAGTAGTGTGGAGGGCCCCTACGAGCAGTACTTC

j_gene: TRBJ2-2
abundance: few
v_gene: TRBV19
d_gene: TRBD1
CDR3aa: CASRSPGQALRTGELFF
CDR3nt: TGTGCCAGTAGATCACCGGGACAGGCTTTGAGGACCGGGGAGCTGTTTTTT

j_gene: TRBJ2-3
abundance: NA
v_gene: TRBV29-1
d_gene: NA
CDR3aa: CSVVAGSTNTQYF
CDR3nt: TGCAGCGTTGTAGCCGGGAGCACGAATACGCAGTATTTT

j_gene: TRBJ1-4
abundance: NA
v_gene: TRBV10-2
d_gene: NA
CDR3aa: CASSVAGLAEKLFF
CDR3nt: TGCGCCAGCAGTGTGGCAGGGTTGGCAGAAAAACTGTTTTTT

j_gene: TRBJ1-1
abundance: once
v_gene: TRBV29-1
d_gene: NA
CDR3aa: CSVEGSGGPWNTEAFF
CDR3nt: TGCAGCGTTGAGGGATCGGGGGGGCCCTGGAACACTGAAGCTTTCTTT

j_gene: TRBJ1-5
abundance: NA
v_gene: TRBV28
d_gene: NA
CDR3aa: CASTTSGLGQPQHF
CDR3nt: TGTGCCAGCACCACCTCAGGGTTGGGTCAGCCCCAGCATTTT

j_gene: TRBJ1-5
abundance: few
v_gene: TRBV3-1/TRBV3-2
d_gene: NA
CDR3aa: CASSQALSNQPQHF
CDR3nt: TGTGCCAGCAGCCAAGCCCTTAGCAATCAGCCCCAGCATTTT

j_gene: TRBJ2-7
abundance: NA
v_gene: TRBV12-5
d_gene: NA
CDR3aa: CASGVYEQYF
CDR3nt: TGTGCTAGTGGCGTTTACGAGCAGTACTTC